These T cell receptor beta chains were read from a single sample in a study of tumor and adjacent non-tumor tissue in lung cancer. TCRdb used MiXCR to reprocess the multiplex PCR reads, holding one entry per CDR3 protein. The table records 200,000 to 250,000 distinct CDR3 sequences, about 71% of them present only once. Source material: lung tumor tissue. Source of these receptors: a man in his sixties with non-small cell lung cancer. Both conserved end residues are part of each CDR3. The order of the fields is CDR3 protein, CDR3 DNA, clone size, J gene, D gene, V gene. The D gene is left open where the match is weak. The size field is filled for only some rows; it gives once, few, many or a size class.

CATSPGQGVNYGYTF,TGTGCCACCAGCCCGGGACAGGGGGTTAACTATGGCTACACCTTC,-,TRBJ1-2,TRBD1,TRBV24-1
CASSERGGYGYTF,TGCGCCAGCAGCGAGAGGGGCGGCTATGGCTACACCTTC,few,TRBJ1-2,-,TRBV5-1
CSAKDARQCTDTQYF,TGCAGTGCTAAGGACGCGAGACAGTGCACAGATACGCAGTATTTT,-,TRBJ2-3,-,TRBV20-1
CSANTEAGTDTQYF,TGCAGTGCTAATACGGAGGCGGGCACAGATACGCAGTATTTT,few,TRBJ2-3,-,TRBV20-1
CASSLAGGAGIDTQYF,TGTGCCAGTAGCTTGGCAGGGGGAGCGGGGATAGATACGCAGTATTTT,-,TRBJ2-3,-,TRBV5-4
CASSAGQLPSYEQYF,TGTGCCAGCAGCGCTGGACAGTTACCCTCCTACGAGCAGTACTTC,-,TRBJ2-7,-,TRBV11-1
CASSSRGNRNIQYF,TGTGCCAGCAGCTCAAGGGGTAACAGAAACATTCAGTACTTT,-,TRBJ2-4,-,TRBV11-3
CSVSGGHDEQYF,TGCAGCGTTAGCGGGGGTCACGACGAGCAGTACTTC,many,TRBJ2-7,TRBD2,TRBV29-1
CASSYSGTDFRGYTF,-,few,TRBJ1-2,-,TRBV6-5
CSVLGANVMTF,TGCAGCGTTCTTGGGGCCAACGTCATGACTTTC,-,TRBJ2-6,-,TRBV29-1
CSAKGSLETDTQYF,TGCAGTGCAAAGGGGAGCTTGGAGACAGATACGCAGTATTTT,-,TRBJ2-3,-,TRBV20-1
CACSLVGGRGTGELSF,TGTGCCTGCAGCTTGGTTGGGGGGCGAGGCACCGGGGAGCTGTCTTTT,once,TRBJ2-2,-,TRBV5-6
CASSLLQGNNEQFF,TGTGCCAGCAGCTTGTTGCAGGGAAACAATGAGCAGTTCTTC,-,TRBJ2-1,-,TRBV5-5
CASSRGEETEYF,TGTGCCAGTAGCCGAGGCGAAGAGACCGAGTACTTC,-,TRBJ2-5,-,TRBV4-2
CANSYSRQNTEAFF,TGTGCCAACAGTTACTCTCGACAGAACACTGAAGCTTTCTTT,few,TRBJ1-1,-,TRBV6-5
CASSQTDSNTDTQYF,TGTGCCAGCTCACAGACGGATAGTAACACAGATACACAGTATTTT,once,TRBJ2-3,-,TRBV11-2
CASSSRTGGEQYF,TGTGCCAGCAGTAGCCGGACAGGGGGCGAGCAGTACTTC,many,TRBJ2-7,TRBD1,TRBV12-3/TRBV12-4
CASTLTGENTGELFF,TGTGCCAGCACCTTGACAGGGGAGAACACCGGGGAGCTGTTTTTT,-,TRBJ2-2,TRBD1,TRBV4-2
CVSSLSEKETQYF,TGTGTCAGCAGTTTAAGTGAGAAGGAGACCCAGTACTTC,-,TRBJ2-5,-,TRBV12-3/TRBV12-4
CASRLAGVGTQYF,TGTGCCAGCAGATTAGCGGGAGTGGGTACGCAGTATTTT,-,TRBJ2-3,TRBD2,TRBV11-3
CASSFALLRTSEAFF,TGTGCCAGCAGTTTCGCTTTATTGAGGACTTCTGAAGCTTTCTTT,few,TRBJ1-1,-,TRBV28
CSARMFANTDTQYF,TGCAGTGCTAGAATGTTTGCGAACACAGATACGCAGTATTTC,-,TRBJ2-3,-,TRBV20-1
CASTYQAGGNKQFF,TGTGCCAGCACCTACCAAGCGGGAGGCAATAAGCAGTTCTTC,once,TRBJ2-1,TRBD2,TRBV12-3/TRBV12-4
CASMIQDPDTQYF,TGTGCCAGCATGATACAGGATCCAGATACGCAGTATTTT,few,TRBJ2-3,-,TRBV6-1
CPSSQVADGREAQYF,TGTCCAAGCAGCCAAGTCGCGGATGGACGAGAGGCCCAGTACTTC,-,TRBJ2-5,-,TRBV4-2
CASSNPRGRYHNEQFF,TGTGCCAGCAGTAACCCGAGGGGAAGGTATCACAATGAGCAGTTCTTC,-,TRBJ2-1,-,TRBV6-6
CRATGILLSEQYF,TGCAGGGCTACCGGGATCCTGCTAAGCGAGCAGTACTTC,-,TRBJ2-7,-,TRBV20-1
CASSPRGLAGATAGELFF,TGTGCCAGCAGCCCCAGGGGACTAGCGGGGGCCACCGCCGGGGAGCTGTTTTTT,-,TRBJ2-2,TRBD2,TRBV7-8
CPRSPQGPSTDTQYF,TGTCCCAGGAGCCCCCAGGGGCCTTCCACAGATACTCAGTATTTT,-,TRBJ2-3,-,TRBV11-3